The rows below give T cell receptor beta chains drawn from one sample of a study of response to subunit inactivated influenza vaccine. TCRdb fed the RT-PCR reads into MiXCR, producing one record per CDR3 protein. The table records roughly 460,000 distinct CDR3 sequences, roughly 11% of them present only once. The specimen was PBMCs from blood, collected 40 to 50 days after vaccination. These receptors were collected from a man in his forties or fifties who received an inactivated influenza vaccine. Both conserved end residues are part of each CDR3. D genes are given only for firm matches. Clone size appears in some rows only: once, few, many, or a class for an expanded clone.

v_gene	j_gene	abundance	d_gene	CDR3nt	CDR3aa
TRBV4-3	TRBJ2-5	few	TRBD1	TGCGCCAGCAGCCAAGACGGACAGGGGTTGGAGACCCAGTACTTC	CASSQDGQGLETQYF
TRBV3-1	TRBJ2-6	few	-	TGTGCCAGCCAGGGGTTAGCTGGGGCCAACGTCCTGACTTTC	CASQGLAGANVLTF
TRBV18	TRBJ1-2	few	TRBD1	TGTGCCAGCTCACCAGAGACAGGGTCGGGCTATGGCTACACCTTC	CASSPETGSGYGYTF
TRBV5-1	TRBJ2-5	few	TRBD1	TGCGCCAGCAGCTTGGAGACAGGGTTGTTGGAGACCCAGTACTTC	CASSLETGLLETQYF
TRBV20-1	TRBJ2-5	few	-	TGCAGTGCTAGAGCCCCGACAGGATCCCAAGAGACCCAGTACTTC	CSARAPTGSQETQYF
TRBV12-3/TRBV12-4	TRBJ2-1	many	-	TGTGCCAGCAGGACCCAGGGGTCCTCCTACAATGAGCAGTTCTTC	CASRTQGSSYNEQFF
TRBV20-1	TRBJ2-1	many	TRBD2	TGCAGAGCCGGGACTAGCGGAGGCCGGCAGTTCTTC	CRAGTSGGRQFF
TRBV20-1	TRBJ2-1	few	-	TGCAGTGCTAGAGAAGAGGGGCTAGCGAGTCGGTATGAGCAGTTCTTC	CSAREEGLASRYEQFF
TRBV6-1	TRBJ1-2	-	-	TGTGCCAGCCTCCGAACACCGGTATCTTATGGCTACACCTTC	CASLRTPVSYGYTF
TRBV5-1	TRBJ1-6	-	-	TGCGCCAGCAGTGGAGGTCGTAATTCACCCCTCCACTTT	CASSGGRNSPLHF
TRBV4-3	TRBJ1-4	few	TRBD1	TGCGCCAGCAGCCAACCCATCGACAGGGGCGAGAGGAACGAAAAACTGTTTTTT	CASSQPIDRGERNEKLFF
TRBV24-1	TRBJ2-1	many	TRBD2	TGTGCCACCAGTGACATGGGACTAGCTGAGCAGTTCTTC	CATSDMGLAEQFF
TRBV12-3/TRBV12-4	TRBJ2-1	-	-	TGTGCCAGCAGTTTCATCGGCAATGAGCAGTTCTTC	CASSFIGNEQFF
TRBV4-3	TRBJ2-3	many	-	TGCGCCAGCAGCCAAGATGGGGGTTGGGCAGATACGCAGTATTTT	CASSQDGGWADTQYF
TRBV24-1	TRBJ2-3	-	TRBD1	TGTGCCACCAGTGAGGGACAGGGAATGGATACGCAGTATTTT	CATSEGQGMDTQYF
TRBV5-1	TRBJ2-7	many	-	TGCGCCAGCAGCCGGGGACGAAACTACGAGCAGTACTTC	CASSRGRNYEQYF
TRBV5-1	TRBJ1-1	-	TRBD1	TGCGCCAGCAGCGCGACCAGGGGGGAGTACACTGAAGCTTTCTTT	CASSATRGEYTEAFF
TRBV4-3	TRBJ1-1	few	TRBD1	TGCGCCAGCAGCCAAGGTAGGGACAGGTTAAACATGAACACTGAAGCTTTCTTT	CASSQGRDRLNMNTEAFF
TRBV5-5	TRBJ2-1	many	-	TGTGCCAGCAGCCAGGGATTACAATATGAGCAGTTCTTC	CASSQGLQYEQFF
TRBV5-1	TRBJ2-2	many	-	TGCGCCAGCGCCTTGCTCGTCCGGGGGCGAGACACCGGGGAGCTGTTTTTT	CASALLVRGRDTGELFF
TRBV20-1	TRBJ2-1	-	-	TGCAGTGCTAGCAACGGGAGATTCGGTGAGCAGTTCTTC	CSASNGRFGEQFF
TRBV12-3/TRBV12-4	TRBJ2-2	many	-	TGTGCCAGCAGTGACACGGTGACCGGGGAGCTGTTTTTT	CASSDTVTGELFF
TRBV12-3/TRBV12-4	TRBJ1-2	-	-	TGTGCCAGCAGTTTAGGGGATCTAGCTAACTATGGCTACACCTTC	CASSLGDLANYGYTF
TRBV6-2/TRBV6-3	TRBJ1-5	-	-	TGTGCCAGCAGTTACCGACAAGACGGCAATCAGCCCCAGCATTTT	CASSYRQDGNQPQHF
TRBV11-1	TRBJ2-5	-	TRBD2	TGTGCCAGCAGTTACGTCCGCGGGACTAGCGGGCTCATCCAAGAGACCCAGTACTTC	CASSYVRGTSGLIQETQYF
TRBV13	TRBJ2-1	few	TRBD2	TGTGCCAGCAGCTTAGCGGGACTAGCGGGCCTCTCCTACAATGAGCAGTTCTTC	CASSLAGLAGLSYNEQFF
TRBV6-1	TRBJ2-7	-	-	TGTGCCAGCAGTCAGGGATTTCCCTACGGGCAGTACTTC	CASSQGFPYGQYF
TRBV24-1	TRBJ2-1	many	-	TGTTCCCTGGGACTGATAAACAATGAGCAGTTCTTC	CSLGLINNEQFF
TRBV7-9	TRBJ2-5	few	-	TGTGCCAGCAGCTTAAAGGGGCGCGGCGAGACCCAGTACTTC	CASSLKGRGETQYF
TRBV5-1	TRBJ1-1	few	-	TGCGCCAGCAGCTGGGGGGACAATATGAACACTGAAGCTTTCTTT	CASSWGDNMNTEAFF
TRBV20-1	TRBJ1-1	many	TRBD1	TGCAGTGCTAGAGATCCCCGGGCAGGGGGGATCACTGAAGCTTTCTTT	CSARDPRAGGITEAFF
TRBV7-2	TRBJ2-5	few	-	TGTGCCAGCAGCTTAGTTAGATCCCTAGAGACCCAGTACTTC	CASSLVRSLETQYF
TRBV7-3	TRBJ2-2	few	TRBD2	TGTGCCAGCAGCCAATTAGCGGGAGCGGGCACCGGGGAGCTGTTTTTT	CASSQLAGAGTGELFF
TRBV6-5	TRBJ2-1	-	-	TGTGCCAGCAGTTACTCGGGCATTTACAATGAGCAGTTCTTC	CASSYSGIYNEQFF
TRBV6-2/TRBV6-3	TRBJ2-1	-	-	TGTGCCAGCAGTAGGGGCCAGGGCTTGTCCTACAATGAGCAGTTCTTC	CASSRGQGLSYNEQFF
TRBV7-8	TRBJ2-3	-	TRBD2	TGTGCCAGCAGCTACAGTAGCGGGCAGCTGACTTACACAGATACGCAGTATTTT	CASSYSSGQLTYTDTQYF
TRBV29-1	TRBJ1-1	-	-	TGCAGCGTTGAAGTAGGCACAATGAACACTGAAGCTTTCTTT	CSVEVGTMNTEAFF
TRBV20-1	TRBJ2-1	-	TRBD2	TGCAGTGCCACGACTAGCGGGAGGGCCGCCTACAATGAGCAGTTCTTC	CSATTSGRAAYNEQFF
TRBV12-3/TRBV12-4	TRBJ2-1	many	TRBD2	TGTGCCAGCAGTGGACTAGCGGGGGAAAGCTCCTACAATGAGCAGTTCTTC	CASSGLAGESSYNEQFF
TRBV18	TRBJ1-2	few	-	TGTGCCAGCTCACCCGAACCCTCTGGAGGCTACACCTTC	CASSPEPSGGYTF
TRBV10-3	TRBJ1-2	few	-	TGTGCCATCAGTGAGGGACGAGGGTCCTCCGGTGGGCATGGCTACACCTTC	CAISEGRGSSGGHGYTF
TRBV24-1	TRBJ2-7	-	-	TGTGCCACCAACGAGCAGTACTTC	CATNEQYF
TRBV5-1	TRBJ2-7	-	TRBD2	TGCGCCAGCAGCTTAGCCAGCGGGAGGAACTACGAGCAGTACTTC	CASSLASGRNYEQYF
TRBV7-2	TRBJ2-7	-	-	TGTGCCAGCAGCTCCAACAGGGTCGAGCAGTACTTC	CASSSNRVEQYF
TRBV30	TRBJ2-3	few	TRBD2	TGTGCCTGGAGTGGCCCTAGCGGGGGTTGGGATACGCAGTATTTT	CAWSGPSGGWDTQYF
TRBV10-3	TRBJ2-5	-	TRBD2	TGTGCCATCAGTGAGATCGCGGGAGGACTCCAAGAGACCCAGTACTTC	CAISEIAGGLQETQYF
TRBV28	TRBJ2-7	-	-	TGTGCCAGCATGAGTCCCGGGACCTTTCCCTACGAGCAGTACTTC	CASMSPGTFPYEQYF
TRBV20-1	TRBJ1-5	-	TRBD1	TGCAGTGCAAAGACAGGGGGTAGCAATCAGCCCCAGCATTTT	CSAKTGGSNQPQHF
TRBV6-5	TRBJ1-6	-	TRBD1	TGTGCCAGCAGTTCGACAGGGTCCTATAATTCACCCCTCCACTTT	CASSSTGSYNSPLHF
TRBV20-1	TRBJ2-3	-	TRBD2	TGCAGTGCTAGAGACATCAGTGGGGGGGTCAGCACAGATACGCAGTATTTT	CSARDISGGVSTDTQYF
TRBV12-3/TRBV12-4	TRBJ2-5	-	-	TGTGCCAGCAGGCCGGGACCCAGGGTGGAGACCCAGTACTTC	CASRPGPRVETQYF
TRBV5-1	TRBJ1-1	-	-	TGCGCCAGCACCCCCGGAGGACCGAACACTGAAGCTTTCTTT	CASTPGGPNTEAFF
TRBV6-2/TRBV6-3	TRBJ2-7	-	-	TGTGCCAGCAGTCCGGGAGCGGGTTTCTACGAGCAGTACTTC	CASSPGAGFYEQYF
TRBV7-9	TRBJ2-7	few	TRBD2	TGTGCCAGCAGCCCCCCATATAGCGGGAGCTACGAGCAGTACTTC	CASSPPYSGSYEQYF
TRBV29-1	TRBJ2-1	-	-	TGCAGCGGCGGGTTAGGCACAGGGAGCAATGAGCAGTTCTTC	CSGGLGTGSNEQFF
TRBV6-1	TRBJ2-7	many	TRBD1	TGTGCCAGCAGCTCTCCCGGGACAGCGGCCTACGAGCAGTACTTC	CASSSPGTAAYEQYF
TRBV12-3/TRBV12-4	TRBJ1-5	few	-	TGTGCCAGCAGGGGAGGGGCCAGTCAGCCCCAGCATTTT	CASRGGASQPQHF
TRBV7-2	TRBJ1-2	many	-	TGTGCCAGCGTTCCTCGTGCAGGGGACTATGGCTACACCTTC	CASVPRAGDYGYTF
TRBV5-6	TRBJ2-5	many	TRBD2	TGTGCCAGCAGCATTGGACTAGCTGGGGAGACCCAGTACTTC	CASSIGLAGETQYF
TRBV29-1	TRBJ2-2	-	TRBD2	TGCAGCGTTGGTAACCTGGCGGGAGACAGCACCGGGGAGCTGTTTTTT	CSVGNLAGDSTGELFF